These T cell receptor beta chains were read from a single sample in a study of T-cell reconstitution after alpha-beta-depleted transplantation in children. TCRdb analysed the PCR reads with MiXCR anew, one entry per CDR3 protein. The data hold hundreds of thousands of distinct CDR3 sequences, with about 24% observed a single time. Material: PBMCs, mostly from graft donor cells, obtained 360 days after TCRalphabeta/CD19-depleted stem cell transplant. These receptor sequences come from a female patient aged 2 to 10 who had a stem cell transplant for congenital amegakaryocytic thrombocytopenia, so the T cells may come from the graft donor. Both conserved end residues are part of each CDR3. The D gene is left open where the match is weak. Clone size is shown for a subset of rows, as once, few, many or a class of expanded clone.

J: TRBJ2-5
D: -
V: TRBV1
size: -
DNA: TGCACCAGCAGCCAAGGTCCGCGGGAGACCCAGTACTTC
CDR3: CTSSQGPRETQYF

J: TRBJ1-4
D: -
V: TRBV20-1
size: few
DNA: TGCAGTGCCAAACAGGGATCAAATGAAAAACTGTTTTTT
CDR3: CSAKQGSNEKLFF

J: TRBJ2-1
D: -
V: TRBV7-9
size: -
DNA: TGTGCCAGCAGCTTCCGTACGTTTGGCCCGGGTGAGCAGTTCTTC
CDR3: CASSFRTFGPGEQFF

J: TRBJ2-2
D: TRBD2
V: TRBV4-3
size: few
DNA: TGCGCCAGCAGCCAAAGCGGGGAGTGGAACACCGGGGAGCTGTTTTTT
CDR3: CASSQSGEWNTGELFF

J: TRBJ2-3
D: -
V: TRBV20-1
size: few
DNA: TGCAGTGCTAGAGTGAGGGGAACAGATACGCAGTATTTT
CDR3: CSARVRGTDTQYF

J: TRBJ2-4
D: -
V: TRBV27
size: -
DNA: TGTGCCAGCAGTTTGTTAGGGACCAAAAACATTCAGTACTTC
CDR3: CASSLLGTKNIQYF

J: TRBJ2-1
D: -
V: TRBV6-2/TRBV6-3
size: few
DNA: TGTGCCAGCAGTCCTCCCTTGGCGGGCTCCTACAATGAGCAGTTCTTC
CDR3: CASSPPLAGSYNEQFF

J: TRBJ2-7
D: TRBD2
V: TRBV6-1
size: many
DNA: TGTGCCAGCAGGGAACTAGCGGGGTCCTACGAGCAGTACTTC
CDR3: CASRELAGSYEQYF

J: TRBJ2-2
D: TRBD1
V: TRBV20-1
size: few
DNA: TGCAGTGCTAGGGGACAGGGGAGGGTCGCGAACACCGGGGAGCTGTTTTTT
CDR3: CSARGQGRVANTGELFF

J: TRBJ2-1
D: -
V: TRBV4-1
size: -
DNA: TGCGCCAGCAGCCAATATCCTCGGACTAAACTCTACTCCTACAATGAGCAGTTCTTC
CDR3: CASSQYPRTKLYSYNEQFF

J: TRBJ2-7
D: -
V: TRBV27
size: -
DNA: TGTGCCAGCAGTTCCTTGGGACTGGCGAAATACGAGCAGTACTTC
CDR3: CASSSLGLAKYEQYF

J: TRBJ2-1
D: TRBD2
V: TRBV20-1
size: -
DNA: TGCAGTGCCAGACCCCCCGGACTAGCGGGAGCGAGTAAGTTCTTC
CDR3: CSARPPGLAGASKFF

J: TRBJ2-7
D: -
V: TRBV7-8
size: few
DNA: TGTGCCAGCAGCCGAGAGATCTACGAGCAGTACTTC
CDR3: CASSREIYEQYF

J: TRBJ2-3
D: -
V: TRBV12-3/TRBV12-4
size: few
DNA: TGTGCCAGCAGTTCGACATTTAGTACGCAGTATTTT
CDR3: CASSSTFSTQYF

J: TRBJ2-5
D: -
V: TRBV19
size: -
DNA: TGTGCCAGTAGTATTAATTCGGTCAGCACACAAGAGACCCAGTACTTC
CDR3: CASSINSVSTQETQYF

J: TRBJ2-1
D: TRBD2
V: TRBV19
size: -
DNA: TGTGCCAGTAGGACTAGCGGGGGGGCCCTGGTTCCTGAGCAGTTCTTC
CDR3: CASRTSGGALVPEQFF

J: TRBJ2-7
D: TRBD2
V: TRBV7-2
size: -
DNA: TGTGCCAGCAGCTTAGTACTAGCGGGCTACGAGCAGTACTTC
CDR3: CASSLVLAGYEQYF

J: TRBJ2-7
D: -
V: TRBV4-1
size: many
DNA: TGCGCCAGCAGCCAAGTTCAGGGACCCTCCTACGAGCAGTACTTC
CDR3: CASSQVQGPSYEQYF

J: TRBJ1-5
D: -
V: TRBV12-3/TRBV12-4
size: few
DNA: TGTGCCAGCAGTTCGCTCTCTGGAGGGTATAGCAATCAGCCCCAGCATTTT
CDR3: CASSSLSGGYSNQPQHF

J: TRBJ1-6
D: TRBD1
V: TRBV30
size: few
DNA: TGTGCCTGGAGTTACCGGGACAGGGGGAATTCACCCCTCCACTTT
CDR3: CAWSYRDRGNSPLHF

J: TRBJ1-2
D: -
V: TRBV7-9
size: few
DNA: TGTGCCAGCAGCTCCCCCTCGGATGGCTACACCTTC
CDR3: CASSSPSDGYTF

J: TRBJ2-2
D: -
V: TRBV21-1
size: -
DNA: TGTGCCAGCAAGTCAGTGGAAACGAACACCGGGGAGCTGTTTTTT
CDR3: CASKSVETNTGELFF

J: TRBJ2-3
D: TRBD2
V: TRBV20-1
size: -
DNA: TGCAGTTCAGGGTGGGACATTTCCTTCGCGGGACTAGCGGGAGGGTTTACAGATACGCAGTATTTT
CDR3: CSSGWDISFAGLAGGFTDTQYF

J: TRBJ2-1
D: -
V: TRBV30
size: -
DNA: TGTGCCTGTAGAAAGCGCCTTAGCTCCTACAATGAGCAGTTCTTC
CDR3: CACRKRLSSYNEQFF

J: TRBJ2-1
D: -
V: TRBV6-1
size: -
DNA: TGTGCCAGCAGTGAAGTAGGGTCGGTTCGGTGGGTGGAGCAGTTCTTC
CDR3: CASSEVGSVRWVEQFF

J: TRBJ2-1
D: TRBD2
V: TRBV27
size: -
DNA: TGTGCCAGCTTACATCCCCACCAGCGGGGGGGGCACAATGAGCAGTTCTTC
CDR3: CASLHPHQRGGHNEQFF

J: TRBJ1-1
D: -
V: TRBV11-2
size: -
DNA: TGTGCCAGCAGATCAAGTTGGCCGACGAACACTGAAGCTTTCTTT
CDR3: CASRSSWPTNTEAFF

J: TRBJ2-5
D: -
V: TRBV5-1
size: many
DNA: TGCGCCAGCAGCAAAGGGACTGTCGTGGAGACCCAGTACTTC
CDR3: CASSKGTVVETQYF

J: TRBJ2-1
D: TRBD1
V: TRBV11-3
size: -
DNA: TGTGCCAGCAGCATGGGACAGGGGTGGAATGAGCAGTTCTTC
CDR3: CASSMGQGWNEQFF

J: TRBJ2-2
D: -
V: TRBV10-3
size: many
DNA: TGTGCCATGGGGGACTTCAACACCGGGGAGCTGTTTTTT
CDR3: CAMGDFNTGELFF

J: TRBJ2-3
D: -
V: TRBV7-9
size: few
DNA: TGTGCCAGCAGCTTAGAGGGGATTACCACAGATACGCAGTATTTT
CDR3: CASSLEGITTDTQYF

J: TRBJ2-5
D: -
V: TRBV5-6
size: few
DNA: TGTGCCAGCAGCCGAACATGGACGGTCCAAGAGACCCAGTACTTC
CDR3: CASSRTWTVQETQYF

J: TRBJ2-1
D: TRBD1
V: TRBV29-1
size: few
DNA: TGCAGCGTTGGGACAGGGTGGAATGAGCAGTTCTTC
CDR3: CSVGTGWNEQFF

J: TRBJ2-1
D: -
V: TRBV6-2/TRBV6-3
size: -
DNA: TGTGCCAGCACCAAACTTTTGGTGGAATACAATGAGCAGTTCTTC
CDR3: CASTKLLVEYNEQFF

J: TRBJ1-1
D: TRBD1
V: TRBV7-9
size: few
DNA: TGTGCCAGCAGCTACTGGACAGGGGCGGGTGAAGCTTTCTTT
CDR3: CASSYWTGAGEAFF

J: TRBJ2-7
D: -
V: TRBV7-9
size: few
DNA: TGTGCCAGCAGCTCGGCCACATACGAGCAGTACTTC
CDR3: CASSSATYEQYF

J: TRBJ2-5
D: -
V: TRBV2
size: once
DNA: TGTGCCAGCAATTGGCTAGTGAGTGAGACCCAGTACTTC
CDR3: CASNWLVSETQYF

J: TRBJ1-5
D: -
V: TRBV2
size: -
DNA: TGTGCCAGCAGTGAATCGGGTATTTATCAGCCCCAGCATTTT
CDR3: CASSESGIYQPQHF

J: TRBJ1-2
D: -
V: TRBV4-2
size: -
DNA: TGTGCCAGCAGCCAAGAAAAAACAGGGTCTAAGATCTATGGCTACACCTTC
CDR3: CASSQEKTGSKIYGYTF

J: TRBJ1-4
D: -
V: TRBV5-1
size: -
DNA: TGCGCCAGCAGCTTGGATGGCAGACTTAATGAAAAACTGTTTTTT
CDR3: CASSLDGRLNEKLFF

J: TRBJ2-7
D: -
V: TRBV6-1
size: many
DNA: TGTGCCAGCTCGACGGGGACCCTTTCGAGGCAGTACTTC
CDR3: CASSTGTLSRQYF

J: TRBJ1-5
D: TRBD1
V: TRBV6-2/TRBV6-3
size: many
DNA: TGTGCCAGCAGTTACCCGAAAGGGACAGGGAAGTGGGATCAGCCCCAGCATTTT
CDR3: CASSYPKGTGKWDQPQHF